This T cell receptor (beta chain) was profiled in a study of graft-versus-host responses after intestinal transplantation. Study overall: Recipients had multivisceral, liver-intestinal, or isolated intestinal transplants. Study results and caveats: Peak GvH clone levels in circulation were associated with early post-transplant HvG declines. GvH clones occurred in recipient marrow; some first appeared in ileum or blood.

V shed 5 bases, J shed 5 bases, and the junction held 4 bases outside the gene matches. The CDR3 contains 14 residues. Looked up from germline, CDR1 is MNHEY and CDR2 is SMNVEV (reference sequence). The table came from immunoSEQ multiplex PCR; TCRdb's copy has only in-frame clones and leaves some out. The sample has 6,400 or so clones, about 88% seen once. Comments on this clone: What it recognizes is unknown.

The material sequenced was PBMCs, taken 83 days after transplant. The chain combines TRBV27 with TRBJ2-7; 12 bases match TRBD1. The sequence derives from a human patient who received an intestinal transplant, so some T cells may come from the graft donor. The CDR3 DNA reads TGTGCCAGCAGTCCCGGGACAGGGGGCCACGAGCAGTACTTC. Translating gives CASSPGTGGHEQYF.